Shown below are 26 T cell receptor beta chains from a single sample sequenced in a study of blood T cells in healthy people across ages. The use of a sample-barcoded 5' primer and a J-beta primer mix characterized a second PCR of about 6 to 12 cycles. One entry per CDR3 protein results from TCRdb running MiXCR on the 5' RACE reads. In the table there are over 600,000 distinct CDR3 sequences, about half of which are singletons. Source material: blood. The origin of the receptors is a man older than 75 in good health.

This clonotype was observed a few times. The gene calls are TRBV29-1 and TRBJ2-1; D ambiguous. V lost 7 bases to trimming and J lost 0 bases, with 19 bases between them. The CDR3 spans 16 residues. Germline V CDR1 and CDR2: SQVTM, ANQGSEA. CDR3 loop: CSGFGLAASSYNEQFF. CDR3 DNA sequence: TGCAGCGGGTTCGGCTTGGCCGCCAGCTCCTACAATGAGCAGTTCTTC.

As regards this clonotype: The junction does not match germline at one end; this may be a read error. The rearrangement uses TRBV27 and TRBJ1-6, with 8 bases that match TRBD1. CDR3 length: 15 residues. Germline V gives CDR1 MNHEY, CDR2 SMNVEV (reference sequence). CDR3 coding DNA: TGTGCCAGCAGACCCATGGACAGGGTAGATTCACCCCCCCACTTT. This encodes CASRPMDRVDSPPHF.

This clonotype was counted between two and nine times. CDR3 residues: CASSAAQTYYGYTF. Written as DNA, the CDR3 is TGTGCCAGCAGCGCGGCACAGACTTACTATGGCTACACCTTC. The chain has TRBV12-3 or TRBV12-4 and TRBJ1-2, with D unclear. V dropped 6 bases and J dropped 3 bases, with 14 bases sitting between them. CDR3 length: 14 residues.

This clonotype was observed a handful of times. This sequence joins TRBV5-4 and TRBJ1-2, with a weak D call TRBD1 (6 bases). There are 16 residues in the CDR3. V lost 4 bases and J lost 0, with 16 bases in between. Germline lookup yields CDR1 SGHNT and CDR2 YYREEE (reference sequence). The chain's CDR3 is CASSRRQAGSNYGYTF. CDR3 coding DNA: TGTGCCAGCAGCCGTCGACAGGCCGGATCTAACTATGGCTACACCTTC.

A note on this clonotype: A read error may account for a junction end that differs from germline. In DNA, the CDR3 is TGTGCCAGCAGCTTAGAGAAGGGCCCCCCCCACTTT. This translates into CASSLEKGPPHF. The chain employs TRBV7-9 and TRBJ1-6, with D hard to call. The CDR3 runs 12 residues. Germline lookup yields CDR1 SEHNR and CDR2 FQNEAQ (reference sequence).

The chain is built from TRBV12-3 or TRBV12-4 and TRBJ2-5; the match to TRBD2 covers 7 bases. CDR3 length: 13 amino acids. V shed 6 bases and J 11 bases; nucleotides not matched to a gene: 12. The CDR3 nucleotides read TGTGCCAGCAGCCCCCGGGAGGTCAATGAGCAGTACTTC. Its protein product is CASSPREVNEQYF.

At least ten counts were recorded for this clonotype. This sequence joins TRBV6-2 or TRBV6-3 and TRBJ2-7; 8 bases are a match to TRBD2. V gave up 8 bases and J gave up 3 bases; unmatched junction bases: 21. The CDR3 is 18 residues long. Germline V gives CDR1 MNHEY, CDR2 SVGEGT. In nucleotides, the CDR3 is TGTGCCAGCGGACGAGCGGGAGCCCAACTCCCCTCCTACTACGAGCAGTACTTC. Protein: CASGRAGAQLPSYYEQYF.

This clonotype occurred a few times. This rearrangement joins TRBV4-2 to TRBJ2-1, with 8 bases fitting TRBD2. The V segment lost 0 bases and the J segment 5 bases; nucleotides outside the gene matches: 6. This CDR3 is built from 16 residues. Germline values: CDR1 LGHNA, CDR2 YNFKEQ. The DNA of the CDR3 is TGTGCCAGCAGCCAAGAAGGGACTAGGGCTAACAATGAGCAGTTCTTC. This translates into CASSQEGTRANNEQFF.

The rearrangement joins TRBV12-3 or TRBV12-4 to TRBJ2-3; 7 nucleotides match TRBD2. V lost 10 bases and J lost 4; bases outside the gene matches: 2. This CDR3 has 11 residues. CDR3 residues: CAIGLADTQYF. The CDR3 bases are TGTGCCATTGGACTAGCAGATACGCAGTATTTT.

As concerns this clonotype: The germline gene is not matched at one end of the junction; a read error may be the cause. This chain uses TRBV7-2 with TRBJ1-4, with 7 bases lining up with TRBD1. Germline CDR1 reads SGHTA; CDR2 reads FQGNSA. The CDR3 consists of 15 residues. In DNA form, the CDR3 reads TGTGCCAGCAGCTCCGGACAGGAGCCTAATGGAAAACTGTTTTTT. Translation gives CASSSGQEPNGKLFF.

This chain links TRBV6-1 with TRBJ2-3; D unresolved. Germline CDR1 MNHNS, CDR2 SASEGT. The germline V and J ends were trimmed by 0 bases and 5 bases, with 15 bases remaining between them. The CDR3 consists of 16 residues. CDR3 sequence: CASSEARVLRRDTQYF. As DNA, the CDR3 is TGTGCCAGCAGTGAAGCGCGAGTTCTCCGGCGAGATACGCAGTATTTT.

This rearrangement joins TRBV6-2 or TRBV6-3 to TRBJ2-7; 7 nucleotides match TRBD2. The ends lost 7 bases at V and 7 bases at J; junction bases unmatched: 13. Germline V gene data show CDR1 as MNHEY and CDR2 as SVGEGT. The CDR3 is made up of 14 amino acids. The CDR3 DNA follows: TGTGCCAGCACTATAACGGGACTAACAAGTGAGCAGTACTTC. It specifies CASTITGLTSEQYF.

Concerning this clonotype: A much larger clone is a single base away; this may be a read error. This CDR3 reads CASSLDGSSSGYEQYF. CDR3 DNA sequence: TGTGCCAGCAGCTTAGACGGCTCAAGTTCTGGCTACGAGCAGTACTTC. This chain connects TRBV7-2 to TRBJ2-5; D gene ambiguous. The tail of the sequence fits TRBJ2-7 better, so the J call may be wrong. The CDR3 covers 16 residues. CDR1 SGHTA and CDR2 FQGNSA come from the germline V gene.

This clonotype was recorded at least ten times. The genes are TRBV12-3 or TRBV12-4 and TRBJ2-5; D uncertain. The CDR3 is 12 residues long. Trimming took off 6 bases at V and 4 bases at J, with 9 bases between the two ends. CDR3: CASSPFLETQYF. CDR3 DNA: TGTGCCAGCAGCCCTTTTCTAGAGACCCAGTACTTC.

This clonotype was counted ten times or more. This chain links TRBV20-1 with TRBJ2-1; 7 bases line up with TRBD2. V gave up 1 base and J gave up 2 bases; unmatched junction bases: 5. Germline lookup yields CDR1 DFQATT and CDR2 SNEGSKA (reference sequence). The CDR3 has 15 amino acids. The CDR3 DNA reads as TGCAGTGCTAGAGCAAGCGGGAACGCCTACAATGAGCAGTTCTTC. Amino acids: CSARASGNAYNEQFF.

On this clonotype: Its ends do not fully match the called genes, so a read error is possible. The V gene is TRBV28, the J gene TRBJ2-7; D possibly uses TRBD1 or TRBD2 (6 bases each). Looked up from germline, CDR1 is MDHEN and CDR2 is SYDVKM. This CDR3 has 14 residues. The CDR3 region is CASGLPGAAYEQYF. The CDR3 DNA reads as TGTGCCAGCGGTTTACCGGGGGCTGCCTACGAGCAGTACTTC.

This clonotype was seen a handful of times. The J gene is TRBJ2-1, the V gene TRBV27, with a tentative D call TRBD1 (5 bases). The ends were cut back, 10 bases at V and 4 bases at J, with 17 bases in the middle. This CDR3 has 14 residues. From germline, CDR1 is MNHEY and CDR2 SMNVEV (reference sequence). The CDR3 reads CATGPAGSYNEQFF. The CDR3 DNA sequence: TGTGCCACCGGACCGGCAGGGTCATACAATGAGCAGTTCTTC.

This clonotype was counted ten times or more. The chain has TRBV12-3 or TRBV12-4 and TRBJ2-7; TRBD2 matches 7 bases. CDR3 length: 15 amino acids. V lost 5 bases, J lost 1 base, and 8 bases stayed unmatched. The CDR3 is CASSKGLSLSYEQYF. The CDR3 DNA is TGTGCCAGCAGTAAGGGACTATCACTTTCCTACGAGCAGTACTTC.

The rearrangement uses TRBV11-2 and TRBJ2-3, with a weak D call TRBD2 (6 bases). The CDR3 has 16 amino acids. Trimming removed 4 bases from V and 2 bases from J, with 16 bases in between. Germline CDR1 reads SGHAT; CDR2 reads FQNNGV. CDR3 sequence reads: CASSYARDFFTDTQYF. CDR3 nucleotides: TGTGCCAGCAGCTACGCCCGGGACTTTTTCACAGATACGCAGTATTTT.

The CDR3 here is CASTPTGTGGLVAQYF. Written as DNA, the CDR3 is TGTGCCAGCACCCCTACTGGGACAGGGGGCTTGGTTGCCCAGTACTTC. The V gene is TRBV12-3 or TRBV12-4, the J gene TRBJ2-5; 12 positions match TRBD1. With V trimmed by 7 bases and J by 9 bases, 15 bases remained unmatched. The CDR3 is made up of 16 amino acids.

V is TRBV25-1 and J is TRBJ1-1, with D possibly TRBD1 on 6 matching bases. Per germline, CDR1 MGHDK and CDR2 SYGVNS. Trimming stripped 7 bases from V and 1 base from J, with 10 bases between. CDR3 length equals 13 residues. CDR3 protein: CASTKGGNTEAFF. The CDR3 region has the DNA TGTGCCAGCACGAAAGGGGGGAACACTGAAGCTTTCTTT.

The rearrangement joins TRBV24-1 to TRBJ2-7; D is undetermined. In germline, CDR1 is KGHDR, CDR2 SFDVKD. CDR3 length: 14 residues. Trimming cost V 3 bases and J 3 bases, with 11 bases left between them. CDR3 DNA sequence: TGTGCCACCAGTGATCCGGACGAAAACTACGAGCAGTACTTC. Translating it yields CATSDPDENYEQYF.

The chain uses TRBV20-1 and TRBJ2-7; D is unresolved. The last part of the DNA fits TRBJ2-4 better; the J call may be wrong. Looked up from germline, CDR1 is DFQATT and CDR2 is SNEGSKA (reference sequence). The CDR3 consists of 15 residues. CDR3 amino acids: CSARDRIGLKNIQYF. DNA for the CDR3: TGCAGTGCTAGAGATCGAATCGGCCTCAAAAACATTCAGTACTTC.

The V call is TRBV5-1, the J call TRBJ2-1, with no clear D. V shed 4 bases and J shed 8 bases, with 19 bases lying between them. The CDR3 totals 15 residues. Germline values: CDR1 SGHRS, CDR2 YFSETQ. The CDR3 loop reads CASSGLGGRQDEQFF. The CDR3 DNA reads TGCGCCAGCAGCGGCTTAGGTGGCAGGCAGGATGAGCAGTTCTTC.

The table lists this clonotype with many counts. The V and J genes are TRBV29-1 and TRBJ1-1; 7 positions agree with TRBD1. The J segment lost 4 bases and the V segment lost 3 bases, leaving 8 bases of the junction unmatched. The CDR3 spans 14 residues. Germline loops: CDR1 SQVTM, CDR2 ANQGSEA. CDR3 residues: CSVDQLTGSTEAFF. In nucleotides, the CDR3 is TGCAGCGTTGATCAATTGACAGGGAGCACTGAAGCTTTCTTT.

This chain uses TRBV12-3 or TRBV12-4 with TRBJ1-1; 9 bases fit TRBD1. Unmatched junction bases numbered 3, after V lost 3 bases and J lost 1 base. The CDR3 length is 15 residues. The CDR3 region has the DNA TGTGCCAGCAGTTTGACAGGGGGGACGAACACTGAAGCTTTCTTT. It translates to CASSLTGGTNTEAFF.